The 3 T cell receptor beta chains in this list originate from one sample, sequenced in a study of T cell responses to AZD1222 COVID-19 vaccine. Generated by immunoSEQ multiplex PCR, the TCRdb table keeps only in-frame clones and is missing some. The repertoire consists of around 80,000 clones, with roughly 88% occurring once and the leading ten covering roughly 10%. The sample in question was peripheral blood, obtained on day 0 of AZD1222 vaccination. The receptors stem from an adult in good health.

The V call is TRBV11-2, the J call TRBJ1-2, with D possibly TRBD1 on 5 matching bases. Germline V gene sequence: CDR1 SGHAT, CDR2 FQNNGV. CDR3 length equals 15 residues. The V and J ends lost 1 base and 2 bases respectively, with 11 bases between them. CDR3 DNA: TGTGCCAGCAGCTTAGGACGTGGGGGGAACTATGGCTACACCTTC. Translated, it gives CASSLGRGGNYGYTF.

This chain links TRBV4-1 with TRBJ2-5; tentative D call: TRBD1 (5 bases). In germline, CDR1 is MGHRA, CDR2 YSYEKL. V lost 1 base to trimming and J lost 7 bases, with 22 bases between them. CDR3 size: 17 residues. CDR3 sequence: CASSQGALTRGYGTQYF. DNA for the CDR3: TGCGCCAGCAGCCAAGGGGCCCTGACAAGGGGTTATGGGACCCAGTACTTC.

V usage is TRBV7-2 and J usage is TRBJ1-2; 9 bases are shared with TRBD1. V shed 7 bases and J 7 bases; nucleotides not matched to a gene: 10. Germline V CDR1 and CDR2: SGHTA, FQGNSA. CDR3 length: 14 residues. CDR3 in amino acids: CASNPGQGVLGYTF. The CDR3 DNA reads TGTGCCAGCAACCCGGGACAGGGAGTTCTTGGCTACACCTTC.